This TCR beta chain comes out of a study of regulatory T cells. The study's findings and limits: In patients, unique TRB V-J pairs were restricted and V/J usage skewed, especially in Tregs. Patient CD8+ T cells trended toward lower Shannon entropy than controls.

Amplification used 52 TRBV primers and 13 TRBJ primers. The table came from immunoSEQ multiplex PCR; TCRdb's copy has only in-frame clones and leaves some out. The table records about 20,000 clones, approximately 93% of them present only once. Every patient with CD3G deficiency had evidence of autoimmunity. At testing, patients were 2 to 39 years old, with reduced naive and increased memory T-cell proportions. Per germline, CDR1 SGHVS and CDR2 FQNEAQ. This CDR3 spans 15 amino acids. Trimming removed 3 bases at V and 2 bases at J, with 14 bases between. As concerns this clone: The antigen is unknown.

The source is a child aged 2-15 years with CD3G deficiency. This sequence joins TRBV7-8 and TRBJ2-7; a weak D match, TRBD1 (6 bases). Source material: CD8+ T cells sorted from blood. CDR3 DNA: TGTGCCAGCAGCTTTAATCAGGGGAATCCCTACGAGCAGTACTTC. Amino acid sequence: CASSFNQGNPYEQYF. The full variable domain, in which reference TRBV7-8 and TRBJ2-7 provide the parts outside the CDR3, is GAGVSQSPRYKVAKRGQDVALRCDPISGHVSLFWYQQALGQGPEFLTYFQNEAQLDKSGLPSDRFFAERPEGSVSTLKIQRTQQEDSAVYLCASSFNQGNPYEQYFGPGTRLTVT.